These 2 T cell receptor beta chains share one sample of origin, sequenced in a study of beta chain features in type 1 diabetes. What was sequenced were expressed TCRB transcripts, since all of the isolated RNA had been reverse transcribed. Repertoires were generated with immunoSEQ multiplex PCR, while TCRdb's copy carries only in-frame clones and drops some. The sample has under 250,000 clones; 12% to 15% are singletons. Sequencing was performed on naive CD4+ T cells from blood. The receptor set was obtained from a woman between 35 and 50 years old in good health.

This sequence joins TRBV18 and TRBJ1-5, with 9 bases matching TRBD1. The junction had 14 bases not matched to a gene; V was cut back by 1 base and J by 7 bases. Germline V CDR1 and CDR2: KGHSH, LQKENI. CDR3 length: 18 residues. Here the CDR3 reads CASSPLPGQGSGEQPQHF. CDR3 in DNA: TGTGCCAGCTCACCACTTCCGGGACAGGGATCTGGAGAACAGCCCCAGCATTTT.

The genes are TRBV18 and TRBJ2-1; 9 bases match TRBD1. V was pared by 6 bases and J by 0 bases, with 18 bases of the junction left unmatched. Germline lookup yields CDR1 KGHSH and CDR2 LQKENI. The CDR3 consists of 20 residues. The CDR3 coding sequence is TGTGCCAGCTCTCCCCGGTACAGGGGGCTTCACCAGAGCTCCTACAATGAGCAGTTCTTC. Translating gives CASSPRYRGLHQSSYNEQFF.